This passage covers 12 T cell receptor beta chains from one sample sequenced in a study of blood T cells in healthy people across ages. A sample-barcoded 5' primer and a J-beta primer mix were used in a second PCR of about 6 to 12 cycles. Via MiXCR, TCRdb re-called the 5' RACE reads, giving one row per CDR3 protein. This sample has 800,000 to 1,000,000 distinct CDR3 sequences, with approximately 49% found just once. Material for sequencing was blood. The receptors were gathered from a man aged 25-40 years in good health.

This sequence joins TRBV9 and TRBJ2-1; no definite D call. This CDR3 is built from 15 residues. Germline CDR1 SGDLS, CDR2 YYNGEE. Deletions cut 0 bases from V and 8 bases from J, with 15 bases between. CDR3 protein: CASSVEAEVRDEQFF. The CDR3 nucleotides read TGTGCCAGCAGCGTAGAGGCTGAGGTAAGGGATGAGCAGTTCTTC.

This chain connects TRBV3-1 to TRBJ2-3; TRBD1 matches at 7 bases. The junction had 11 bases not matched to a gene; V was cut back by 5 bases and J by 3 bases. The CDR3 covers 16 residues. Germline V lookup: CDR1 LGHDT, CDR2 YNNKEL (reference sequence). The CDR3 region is CASSLPGTEETDTQYF. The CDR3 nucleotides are TGTGCCAGCAGCTTGCCCGGGACAGAGGAAACAGATACGCAGTATTTT.

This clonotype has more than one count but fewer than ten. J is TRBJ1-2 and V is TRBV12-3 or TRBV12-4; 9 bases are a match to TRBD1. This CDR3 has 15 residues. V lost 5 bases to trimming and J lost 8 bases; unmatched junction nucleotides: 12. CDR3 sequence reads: CASSLNSQGARGYTF. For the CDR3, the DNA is TGTGCCAGCAGTCTCAATTCACAGGGGGCCCGCGGCTACACCTTC.

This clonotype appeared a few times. CDR3 nucleotides: TGTGCCAGCAGCCCCGGGATCCCACCGAACACTGAAGCTTTCTTT. Its translation: CASSPGIPPNTEAFF. This rearrangement joins TRBV6-5 to TRBJ1-1; D call uncertain. CDR3 length: 15 amino acids. Trimming cost V 6 bases and J 1 base, with 15 bases left between them. The germline V gene encodes CDR1 MNHEY and CDR2 SVGAGI.

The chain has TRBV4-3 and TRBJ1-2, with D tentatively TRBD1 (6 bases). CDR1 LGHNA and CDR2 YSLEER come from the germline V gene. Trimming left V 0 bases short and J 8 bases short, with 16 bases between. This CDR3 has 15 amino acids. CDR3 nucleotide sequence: TGCGCCAGCAGCCAAGATTCGTTGGGGGCTCAGGGCTACACCTTC. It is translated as CASSQDSLGAQGYTF.

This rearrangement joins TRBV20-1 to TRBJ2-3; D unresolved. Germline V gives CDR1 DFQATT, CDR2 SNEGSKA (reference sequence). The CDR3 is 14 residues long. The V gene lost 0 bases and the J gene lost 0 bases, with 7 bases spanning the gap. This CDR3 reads CSARDPTSTDTQYF. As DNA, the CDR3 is TGCAGTGCTAGAGATCCCACTAGCACAGATACGCAGTATTTT.

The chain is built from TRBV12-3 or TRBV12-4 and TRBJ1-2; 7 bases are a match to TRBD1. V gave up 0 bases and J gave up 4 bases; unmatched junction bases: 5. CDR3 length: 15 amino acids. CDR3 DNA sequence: TGTGCCAGCAGTTTAGCGGACAGGAGATTCTATGGCTACACCTTC. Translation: CASSLADRRFYGYTF.

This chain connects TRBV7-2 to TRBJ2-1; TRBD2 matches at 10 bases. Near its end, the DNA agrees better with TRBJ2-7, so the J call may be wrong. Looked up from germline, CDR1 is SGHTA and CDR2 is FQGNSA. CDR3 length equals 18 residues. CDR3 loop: CASSLAGGGTSAVNEQYF. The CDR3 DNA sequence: TGTGCCAGCAGCTTAGCAGGAGGGGGGACTAGCGCCGTCAATGAGCAGTACTTC.

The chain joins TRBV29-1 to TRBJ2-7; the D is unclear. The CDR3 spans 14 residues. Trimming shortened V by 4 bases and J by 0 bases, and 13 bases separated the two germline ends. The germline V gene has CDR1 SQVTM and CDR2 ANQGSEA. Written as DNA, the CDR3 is TGCAGCGTTGGAGGCGTCTGGGACTCCTACGAGCAGTACTTC. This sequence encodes CSVGGVWDSYEQYF.

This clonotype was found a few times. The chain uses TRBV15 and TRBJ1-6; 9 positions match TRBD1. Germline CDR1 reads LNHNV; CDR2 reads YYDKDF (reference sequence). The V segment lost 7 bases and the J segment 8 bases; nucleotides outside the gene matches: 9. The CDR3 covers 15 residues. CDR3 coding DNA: TGTGCCACCAACACACAGGGGGCGGCTTATTCACCCCTCCACTTT. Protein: CATNTQGAAYSPLHF.

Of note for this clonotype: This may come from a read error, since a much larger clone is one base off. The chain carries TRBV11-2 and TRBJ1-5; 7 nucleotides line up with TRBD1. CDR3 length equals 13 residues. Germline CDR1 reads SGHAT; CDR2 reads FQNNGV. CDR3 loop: CASSGDSNKPQHF. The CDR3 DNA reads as TGTGCCAGCAGTGGGGACAGCAATAAGCCCCAGCATTTT.

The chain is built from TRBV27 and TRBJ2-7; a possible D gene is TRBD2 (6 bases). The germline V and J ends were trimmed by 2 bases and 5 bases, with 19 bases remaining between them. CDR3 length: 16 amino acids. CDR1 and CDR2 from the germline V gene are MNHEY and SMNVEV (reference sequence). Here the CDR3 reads CASSLGRGLLPNEQYF. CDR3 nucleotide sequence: TGTGCCAGCAGTTTAGGGCGGGGACTCCTACCAAACGAGCAGTACTTC.